Each of the 9 T cell receptor beta chains below was sequenced from the same sample in a study of cytomegalovirus exposure and HLA in healthy donors. The PCR contained 60 Vbeta and 13 Jbeta primers. Data came from immunoSEQ multiplex PCR; TCRdb stores just in-frame clones and leaves some out. The sample holds 130,000 or so clones; 78% are singletons and the top ten take approximately 1.6%. Sequenced: PBMCs. The receptors originated from a woman younger than 35 in good health and CMV-seronegative.

The chain combines TRBV7-6 with TRBJ1-1; a possible D gene is TRBD1 (6 bases). Germline CDR1 is SGHVS and CDR2 is FNYEAQ. CDR3 length: 12 residues. V shed 5 bases and J shed 11 bases, with 15 bases lying between them. This CDR3 reads CASSHQGLAAFF. The DNA for the CDR3 is TGTGCCAGCAGCCACCAGGGGCTTGCGGCTTTCTTT.

This chain joins TRBV5-1 and TRBJ2-7, with 11 bases lining up with TRBD1. V gave up 4 bases and J gave up 4 bases; unmatched junction bases: 13. Per the germline V gene, CDR1 is SGHRS and CDR2 is YFSETQ. The CDR3 is 17 residues long. DNA for the CDR3: TGCGCCAGCAGCGGGGACCTATGGGACAGGGGGTCGTACGAGCAGTACTTC. It is translated as CASSGDLWDRGSYEQYF.

This clone is a singleton in its sample. The DNA of the CDR3 is TGTGCCAGCAGTGTAGAAGGGGAGGGATTTGGACTGTTTTTT. Its translation: CASSVEGEGFGLFF. The chain has TRBV2 and TRBJ1-4; D perhaps matches TRBD1 (5 bases). The CDR3 is made up of 14 amino acids. The germline V gene encodes CDR1 SNHLY and CDR2 FYNNEI. V was pared by 4 bases and J by 13 bases, with 19 bases between.

The chain links TRBV5-1 to TRBJ2-7; possibly TRBD1 for D (5 bases). The CDR3 is made up of 13 amino acids. With 4 bases removed from V and 3 bases from J, the gap between germline ends came to 11 bases. CDR1 SGHRS and CDR2 YFSETQ come from the germline V gene. This CDR3 is CASSPDTVYEQYF. The CDR3 DNA reads as TGCGCCAGCAGCCCGGACACCGTCTACGAGCAGTACTTC.

The genes are TRBV28 and TRBJ1-1; 7 positions match TRBD1. The CDR3 runs 15 residues. Germline assignment: CDR1 MDHEN and CDR2 SYDVKM. V shed 5 bases and J 4 bases; nucleotides not matched to a gene: 10. DNA for the CDR3: TGTGCCAGCAGTAAAGTAACAGGGGCGGGCACTGAAGCTTTCTTT. It is translated as CASSKVTGAGTEAFF.

V is TRBV10-2 and J is TRBJ1-3; D is perhaps TRBD1 (6 bases). V was pared by 8 bases and J by 3 bases, with 17 bases between. There are 15 residues in the CDR3. Germline V CDR1 and CDR2: WSHSY, SAAADI. The CDR3 region has the DNA TGCGCCAGCTTCCCCGGACAGAAGCTTGGAAACACCATATATTTT. Translated: CASFPGQKLGNTIYF.

The chain couples TRBV19 to TRBJ2-7, with D tentatively TRBD1 (6 bases). The germline V gene encodes CDR1 LNHDA and CDR2 SQIVND (reference sequence). Trimming took off 3 bases at V and 0 bases at J, with 12 bases between the two ends. The CDR3 sequence is 15 residues long. The CDR3 DNA reads TGTGCCAGTAGTATTCAGGGGCCGAGCTCCTACGAGCAGTACTTC. This translates into CASSIQGPSSYEQYF.

The chain has TRBV25-1 and TRBJ1-5, with D uncertain. V was trimmed by 6 bases and J by 2 bases, leaving 8 bases between them. CDR3 size: 13 residues. Germline CDR1 MGHDK, CDR2 SYGVNS. The CDR3 nucleotides are TGTGCCAGCAGCCCCGAGGGCAATCAGCCCCAGCATTTT. Its protein product is CASSPEGNQPQHF.

This clone was found once. The chain links TRBV2 to TRBJ2-7, with TRBD2 identical over 10 bases. Germline V gene lookup returns CDR1 SNHLY and CDR2 FYNNEI. This CDR3 is 15 amino acids long. J gave up 11 bases and V 4 bases, and 14 bases lay outside the gene matches. The CDR3 spells CASSANRRLLAGEYF. The CDR3 region has the DNA TGTGCCAGCAGTGCCAATCGTAGGTTGCTAGCGGGGGAGTACTTC.